The sequence of this T cell receptor (beta chain) was determined in a study of T-cell memory formation after mild COVID-19. Notes on the study in general: Prior to infection, memory already included some responding clones, suggesting cross-reactive memory joined.

For this clonotype: The antigen is not known.

Germline V gives CDR1 SGHNT, CDR2 YYREEE (reference sequence). With 0 bases removed from V and 6 bases from J, the gap between germline ends came to 9 bases. This CDR3 comprises 13 residues. The TCR alpha and TCR beta cDNA libraries, bearing sample barcodes and UMIs, were generated by 5'RACE using constant-segment primers. TCRdb redid the calling of the 5' RACE reads with MiXCR, one entry per CDR3 protein. This sample has around 65,000 distinct CDR3 sequences; around 10% occur once, and the top ten carry approximately 1.1%. This TCR was sampled from a man aged 18 to 29 who had mild COVID-19 (a few samples of this study predate the infection). Cell type and time point are not known. The chain uses TRBV5-4 and TRBJ1-2, with D unclear. The sequencing sample was made of PBMCs or a T cell subset sorted from them (not recorded which). CDR3 sequence: CASSLDPRDGYTF. The CDR3 bases are TGTGCCAGCAGCTTGGACCCTAGAGATGGCTACACCTTC.